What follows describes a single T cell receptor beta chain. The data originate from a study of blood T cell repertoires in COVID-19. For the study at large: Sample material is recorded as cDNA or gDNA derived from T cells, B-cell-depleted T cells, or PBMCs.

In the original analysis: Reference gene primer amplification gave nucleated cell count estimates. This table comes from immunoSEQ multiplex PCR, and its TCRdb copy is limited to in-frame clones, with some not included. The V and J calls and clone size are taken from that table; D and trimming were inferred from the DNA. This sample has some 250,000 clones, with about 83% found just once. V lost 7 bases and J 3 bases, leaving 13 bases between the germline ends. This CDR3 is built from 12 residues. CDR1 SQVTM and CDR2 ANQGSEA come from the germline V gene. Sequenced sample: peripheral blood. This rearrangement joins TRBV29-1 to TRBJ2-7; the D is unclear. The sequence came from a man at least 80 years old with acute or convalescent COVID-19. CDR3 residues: CSAGSPGYEQYF. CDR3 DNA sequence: TGCAGCGCAGGTTCCCCAGGCTACGAGCAGTACTTC.